These 14 T cell receptor beta chains were all obtained from the same sample, sequenced in a study of regulatory T cells in long-lasting Graves disease. Building the TCR beta libraries relied on iRepertoire HTBI primers, and CDR3 regions underwent Arm-PCR. Via MiXCR, TCRdb re-called the multiplex PCR reads, giving one row per CDR3 protein. The profile shows approximately 390,000 distinct CDR3 sequences, around 15% of them singletons. Time point of the sample: newly diagnosed GD, antithyroid drugs for less than 3 months. PBMC-extracted RNA yielded the TCR library. The sample was also linked to a second study, of T cells in Graves' hyperthyroidism and ophthalmopathy.

The source material was peripheral blood mononuclear cells (PBMCs), sampled at new diagnosis, from a patient treated with antithyroid drugs. These receptors were obtained from a woman aged 18-29 years with Graves disease.

V is TRBV9 and J is TRBJ1-2, with 9 positions matching TRBD1. Per germline, CDR1 SGDLS and CDR2 YYNGEE. This CDR3 has 14 amino acids. With V trimmed by 4 bases and J by 5 bases, 6 bases remained unmatched. CDR3 residues: CASSPQTGGYGYTF. CDR3 sequence (DNA): TGTGCCAGCAGCCCCCAGACAGGGGGGTATGGCTACACCTTC. The full variable domain, completed using reference TRBV9 and TRBJ1-2, is DSGVTQTPKHLITATGQRVTLRCSPRSGDLSVYWYQQSLDQGLQFLIQYYNGEERAKGNILERFSAQQFPDLHSELNLSSLELGDSALYFCASSPQTGGYGYTFGSGTRLTVV.

This clonotype appeared many times. The chain joins TRBV6-2 or TRBV6-3 to TRBJ2-1; TRBD1 matches at 8 bases. This CDR3 region has 14 residues. Looked up from germline, CDR1 is MNHEY and CDR2 is SVGEGT. Trimming at V came to 7 bases and at J to 5 bases, leaving 7 bases not matched to a gene. The CDR3: CASTSGQVDNEQFF. The CDR3 coding sequence is TGTGCCAGCACGTCGGGACAGGTAGACAATGAGCAGTTCTTC.

This rearrangement joins TRBV28 to TRBJ1-5; 7 bases are shared with TRBD1. The junction had 9 bases not matched to a gene; V was cut back by 6 bases and J by 7 bases. CDR3 length: 14 amino acids. The germline CDR1 and CDR2 sequences are MDHEN and SYDVKM. The CDR3 coding sequence is TGTGCCAGCAGCCAAGACAGGGTAATCCAGCCCCAGCATTTT. Translation gives CASSQDRVIQPQHF.

The J gene is TRBJ2-7, the V gene TRBV20-1, with D possibly being TRBD1 (6 bases). The germline V gene encodes CDR1 DFQATT and CDR2 SNEGSKA (reference sequence). The CDR3 is made up of 12 amino acids. V was cut by 5 bases and J by 9 bases, with 17 bases left in between. The chain's CDR3 is CSAPGAGGPQYF. CDR3 bases: TGCAGTGCTCCAGGGGCTGGCGGCCCGCAGTACTTC.

This clonotype was seen ten or more times. The rearrangement uses TRBV7-3 and TRBJ1-1; 7 positions match TRBD1. The germline V gene has CDR1 SGHTA and CDR2 FQGTGA. This CDR3 region has 13 residues. Trimming took 6 bases from V and 11 from J; bases not matched to a gene: 12. CDR3 sequence: CASRAKTGSGAFF. The CDR3 nucleotides are TGTGCCAGCAGAGCTAAGACAGGGTCGGGCGCTTTCTTT.

This clonotype was found many times. The rearrangement links TRBV11-2 to TRBJ1-2, with D possibly matching TRBD1 (5 bases). Per the germline V gene, CDR1 is SGHAT and CDR2 is FQNNGV. CDR3 size: 13 residues. The V end was cut by 5 bases, the J end by 4 bases, with 11 bases between. The CDR3 region is CASSPRGSYGYTF. Here the CDR3 DNA reads TGTGCCAGCAGCCCACGGGGGAGCTATGGCTACACCTTC.

This clonotype has at least ten counts. The rearrangement uses TRBV5-1 and TRBJ1-6, with D tentatively TRBD1 (5 bases). Trimming took 4 bases from V and 7 from J, leaving 15 bases between them. This CDR3 comprises 15 residues. Germline V CDR1 and CDR2: SGHRS, YFSETQ. The chain's CDR3 is CASSQGRLGNSPLHF. CDR3 bases: TGCGCCAGCAGCCAGGGACGCCTAGGGAATTCACCCCTCCACTTT.

The sample holds a few counts of this clonotype. V gene TRBV5-4 combines with J gene TRBJ2-6, with TRBD1 identical over 7 bases. CDR3 length equals 16 residues. Trimming cost V 3 bases and J 2 bases; bases outside gene matches: 5. Germline V gives CDR1 SGHNT, CDR2 YYREEE (reference sequence). The CDR3 DNA is TGTGCCAGCAGCTCGGGTGACAGGGCTGGGGCCAACGTCCTGACTTTC. It is translated as CASSSGDRAGANVLTF.

The CDR3 DNA sequence: TGTGCCTGGAGTCTCGGGGGACAGGGCTCCTACGAGCAGTACTTC. Protein product: CAWSLGGQGSYEQYF. The chain uses TRBV30 and TRBJ2-7, with 9 bases matching TRBD1. From germline, CDR1 is GTSNPN and CDR2 SVGIG (reference sequence). The length of the CDR3 is 15 residues. With V trimmed by 2 bases and J by 0 bases, 5 bases remained unmatched. Looking up the rest from reference TRBV30 and TRBJ2-7 gives the full variable domain: SQTIHQWPATLVQPVGSPLSLECTVEGTSNPNLYWYRQAAGRGLQLLFYSVGIGQISSEVPQNLSASRPQDRQFILSSKKLLLSDSGFYLCAWSLGGQGSYEQYFGPGTRLTVT.

The table lists this clonotype with many counts. The chain carries TRBV6-1 and TRBJ2-7, with D perhaps TRBD1 or TRBD2 (6 bases each). The CDR3 runs to 14 residues. The V end was cut by 6 bases, the J end by 5 bases, with 17 bases between. Per germline, CDR1 MNHNS and CDR2 SASEGT. In DNA, the CDR3 is TGTGCCAGCAGGGGAGGCAGGGGTATGAACGAGCAGTACTTC. This sequence encodes CASRGGRGMNEQYF.

This clonotype occurred many times. The chain employs TRBV6-1 and TRBJ1-2; 9 positions match TRBD1. This CDR3 contains 16 residues. J was trimmed by 2 bases and V by 11 bases; bases with no gene match: 15. Germline CDR1 reads MNHNS; CDR2 reads SASEGT. DNA of the CDR3: TGTGCCTCGGGACAGGGTTTACCCAATGGAAACTATGGCTACACCTTC. This sequence encodes CASGQGLPNGNYGYTF.

This clonotype came up many times. The V call is TRBV3-1, the J call TRBJ1-2; 7 bases are shared with TRBD1. With V trimmed by 1 base and J by 7 bases, 6 bases remained unmatched. The germline V gene has CDR1 LGHDT and CDR2 YNNKEL (reference sequence). The CDR3 length is 14 residues. CDR3 residues: CASSQAIYRGGYTF. CDR3 sequence (DNA): TGTGCCAGCAGCCAAGCGATTTACAGGGGTGGCTACACCTTC.

This clonotype appeared a few times. V usage is TRBV6-4 and J usage is TRBJ2-3, with D perhaps matching TRBD1 or TRBD2 (5 bases each). CDR3 length: 14 amino acids. Germline V gives CDR1 MRHNA, CDR2 SNTAGT. The V gene lost 2 bases and the J gene lost 0 bases, with 6 bases spanning the gap. The CDR3 nucleotides read TGTGCCAGCAGTGACGGGGACAGCACAGATACGCAGTATTTT. This sequence encodes CASSDGDSTDTQYF.

The sample holds many counts of this clonotype. The chain carries TRBV28 and TRBJ1-2; 8 bases agree with TRBD1. Germline V lookup: CDR1 MDHEN, CDR2 SYDVKM. With 7 bases clipped from V and 12 bases from J, the junction kept 10 bases outside the gene matches. CDR3 length: 12 residues. In DNA, the CDR3 is TGTGCCAGCAATCTCCGACAGGGGAGTGACACCTTC. Its translation is CASNLRQGSDTF.